Below, 28 T cell receptor beta chains from the same sample are listed, as sequenced in a study of technical replicates of blood from a handful of donors. Libraries were prepared by immunoSEQ multiplex PCR; TCRdb keeps only in-frame clonotypes and omits some of them. This sample yields roughly 68,000 clones, of which roughly 90% are seen a single time; about 4.9% belongs to the top ten. The sequenced material came from PBMCs. The receptors originated from a human donor in good health. Some clones in this sample may be carry-over from other donors' samples.

J is TRBJ1-5 and V is TRBV6-1, with D unresolved. CDR1 and CDR2 (germline): MNHNS, SASEGT. V lost 1 base, J lost 0 bases, and 10 bases lay in between. CDR3 size: 16 residues. The CDR3 nucleotides are TGTGCCAGCAGTGAAGGAGGAGTTAGTAGCAATCAGCCCCAGCATTTT. Translated: CASSEGGVSSNQPQHF.

V usage is TRBV10-3 and J usage is TRBJ1-1; no clear D gene. The V gene's germline CDR1 is ENHRY and CDR2 SYGVKD. The V end was cut by 7 bases, the J end by 5 bases, with 14 bases between. The CDR3 contains 13 residues. CDR3 bases: TGTGCCATCACCGAGGGCGTGGGGACTGAAGCTTTCTTT. Its translation is CAITEGVGTEAFF.

The chain couples TRBV18 to TRBJ2-3, with D unresolved. The germline gives CDR1 KGHSH, CDR2 LQKENI. Trimming took 3 bases from V and 2 from J, leaving 9 bases between them. CDR3 length equals 14 residues. The CDR3, as DNA: TGTGCCAGCTCACCGCCTACCTTCACAGATACGCAGTATTTT. This encodes CASSPPTFTDTQYF.

The genes are TRBV5-6 and TRBJ1-6; 7 positions agree with TRBD1. The CDR3 totals 12 residues. Germline trimming cut 4 bases from V and 9 bases from J; bases unmatched to any gene: 1. Per the germline V gene, CDR1 is SGHDT and CDR2 is YYEEEE. The CDR3 loop is CASSRTGSPLHF. CDR3 coding DNA: TGTGCCAGCAGCCGGACAGGTTCACCCCTCCACTTT. The full variable domain, rest sourced from reference TRBV5-6 and TRBJ1-6, is DAGVTQSPTHLIKTRGQQVTLRCSPKSGHDTVSWYQQALGQGPQFIFQYYEEEERQRGNFPDRFSGHQFPNYSSELNVNALLLGDSALYLCASSRTGSPLHFGNGTRLTVT.

This sequence joins TRBV7-2 and TRBJ1-1; no clear D gene. CDR1 and CDR2 from the germline V gene are SGHTA and FQGNSA. The V end lost 5 bases, the J end lost 10 bases, and 20 bases lay between the germline ends. The length of the CDR3 is 14 residues. The CDR3 DNA reads TGTGCCAGCAGCGATTTCGCCCCACAAGTACGAGCTTTCTTT. Translating gives CASSDFAPQVRAFF.

This chain links TRBV7-3 with TRBJ1-1; no definite D call. The length of the CDR3 is 15 residues. V lost 4 bases and J lost 1, with 13 bases in between. From germline, CDR1 is SGHTA and CDR2 FQGTGA. The CDR3 loop reads CASSSQGRGNTEAFF. As DNA, the CDR3 is TGTGCCAGCAGCTCCCAAGGTCGGGGGAACACTGAAGCTTTCTTT.

This chain connects TRBV7-8 to TRBJ2-5; D remains unclear. V was trimmed by 2 bases and J by 4 bases, leaving 17 bases between them. The germline V gene encodes CDR1 SGHVS and CDR2 FQNEAQ. This CDR3 has 16 residues. In DNA, the CDR3 is TGTGCCAGCAGCTTACCTACCGGGTTTATGGGAGAGACCCAGTACTTC. Its protein is CASSLPTGFMGETQYF.

The V and J genes are TRBV7-9 and TRBJ2-1; possible D gene TRBD2, 5 bases. Germline CDR1 is SEHNR and CDR2 is FQNEAQ (reference sequence). This CDR3 is 11 amino acids long. The germline V and J ends were trimmed by 5 bases and 9 bases, with 8 bases remaining between them. The CDR3 nucleotides read TGTGCCAGCAGCACAGAGGGTGAGCAGTTCTTC. Translating it yields CASSTEGEQFF.

V usage is TRBV30 and J usage is TRBJ1-3; TRBD1 is a possible D gene (5 bases). Trimming removed 0 bases from V and 0 bases from J, with 18 bases in between. Looked up from germline, CDR1 is GTSNPN and CDR2 is SVGIG (reference sequence). The CDR3 is 18 residues long. The CDR3 sequence is CAWSVSWVTTVSGNTIYF. The CDR3 region has the DNA TGTGCCTGGAGTGTTTCGTGGGTTACGACAGTCTCTGGAAACACCATATATTTT.

V gene TRBV19 combines with J gene TRBJ1-2, with 8 positions matching TRBD1. The V and J ends lost 9 bases and 6 bases, in that order; junction bases with no gene match: 12. The CDR3 loop spans 14 amino acids. The germline CDR1 and CDR2 sequences are LNHDA and SQIVND (reference sequence). The CDR3 loop reads CASSSLDRGNGYTF. CDR3 in DNA: TGTGCCAGCTCAAGCCTAGACAGGGGAAATGGCTACACCTTC.

The V and J genes are TRBV10-2 and TRBJ2-7; unclear D gene. The ends were cut back, 2 bases at V and 6 bases at J, with 11 bases in the middle. This CDR3 spans 13 amino acids. Germline V gene lookup returns CDR1 WSHSY and CDR2 SAAADI. The CDR3 is CASSEDSSGEQYF. The CDR3 DNA reads TGCGCCAGCAGTGAGGACTCCTCGGGCGAGCAGTACTTC.

The DNA of the CDR3 is TGTGCCAGCAGTTTTGTCCGCGGGAGCCTGTACAATGAGCAGTTCTTC. It codes for CASSFVRGSLYNEQFF. The rearrangement uses TRBV27 and TRBJ2-1; 7 nucleotides line up with TRBD2. The CDR3 is made up of 16 amino acids. After removal of 3 bases from V and 4 bases from J, the junction contained 9 bases not matched to a gene. The germline V gene has CDR1 MNHEY and CDR2 SMNVEV (reference sequence).

The chain joins TRBV14 to TRBJ2-7, with TRBD1 matching 9 bases. The CDR3 is 19 residues long. V was pared by 3 bases and J by 1 base, with 16 bases of the junction left unmatched. CDR1 and CDR2 (germline): SGHDN, FVKESK. Written as DNA, the CDR3 is TGTGCCAGCAGCCATCACTTGCGACCGGGACAGGGATTTTCCTACGAGCAGTACTTC. Amino acids: CASSHHLRPGQGFSYEQYF.

This sequence joins TRBV2 and TRBJ2-2, with no clear D. This CDR3 is 13 amino acids long. V was clipped by 7 bases and J by 5 bases, with 11 bases between them. Per germline, CDR1 SNHLY and CDR2 FYNNEI. The CDR3 here is CASMRQPTGELFF. The DNA of the CDR3 is TGTGCCAGCATGAGGCAGCCGACCGGGGAGCTGTTTTTT.

This chain links TRBV4-2 with TRBJ2-3, with TRBD2 matching 9 bases. J gave up 2 bases and V 0 bases, and 6 bases lay outside the gene matches. The CDR3 length is 17 residues. The germline CDR1 and CDR2 sequences are LGHNA and YNFKEQ. The CDR3 protein is CASSQDWIAGVTDTQYF. In DNA form, the CDR3 reads TGTGCCAGCAGCCAAGACTGGATAGCGGGAGTCACAGATACGCAGTATTTT.

The rearrangement joins TRBV11-1 to TRBJ1-1; 8 bases fit TRBD1. Germline lookup yields CDR1 SGHAT and CDR2 FQDESV (reference sequence). This CDR3 spans 14 amino acids. V was clipped by 5 bases and J by 6 bases; unmatched bases: 8. The chain's CDR3 is CASSHDGQGAEAFF. The CDR3 DNA follows: TGTGCCAGCAGCCACGACGGACAGGGCGCTGAAGCTTTCTTT.

This chain links TRBV29-1 with TRBJ2-5, with D possibly being TRBD2 (5 bases). Deletions cut 7 bases from V and 5 bases from J, with 17 bases between. Per germline, CDR1 SQVTM and CDR2 ANQGSEA. This CDR3 has 13 residues. For the CDR3, the DNA is TGCAGCGCCGGACGGGGAATGGGGGAGACCCAGTACTTC. It is translated as CSAGRGMGETQYF.

This clone was detected only a few times. The rearrangement links TRBV7-9 to TRBJ1-5; perhaps TRBD1 as D (6 bases). CDR1 is SEHNR and CDR2 is FQNEAQ in the germline V gene (reference sequence). This CDR3 is built from 15 residues. Trimming left V 4 bases short and J 3 bases short, with 13 bases between. The CDR3 loop reads CASSSSDSTNQPQHF. The CDR3 bases are TGTGCCAGCAGCTCATCGGACAGTACCAATCAGCCCCAGCATTTT.

This chain uses TRBV4-3 with TRBJ2-6; TRBD2 agrees at 7 bases. V shed 1 base, J shed 3 bases, and the junction held 3 bases outside the gene matches. This CDR3 has 16 residues. CDR1 is LGHNA and CDR2 is YSLEER in the germline V gene. Here the CDR3 DNA reads TGCGCCAGCAGCCAAGTCGGGGGGAGTGGGGCCAACGTCCTGACTTTC. It encodes CASSQVGGSGANVLTF.

The chain joins TRBV7-2 to TRBJ1-2; tentative D call: TRBD1 (5 bases). Looked up from germline, CDR1 is SGHTA and CDR2 is FQGNSA. Trimming stripped 5 bases from V and 7 bases from J, with 14 bases between. The CDR3 spans 13 residues. Here the CDR3 DNA reads TGTGCCAGCAGCGTAGGGGAGGCCGGTGGCTACACCTTC. This codes for CASSVGEAGGYTF.

The chain employs TRBV2 and TRBJ1-2, with D tentatively TRBD1 (5 bases). V was trimmed by 4 bases and J by 4 bases, leaving 10 bases between them. This CDR3 has 13 amino acids. The V gene's germline CDR1 is SNHLY and CDR2 FYNNEI. CDR3 DNA sequence: TGTGCCAGCAGTGTCCAGGGCCCCTATGGCTACACCTTC. Translated: CASSVQGPYGYTF.

This clone was counted between two and nine times. The chain uses TRBV5-1 and TRBJ1-1; D call uncertain. V lost 4 bases and J lost 8, with 12 bases in between. CDR3 length equals 12 residues. The germline CDR1 and CDR2 sequences are SGHRS and YFSETQ. CDR3 sequence: CASSIGRGEAFF. CDR3 bases: TGCGCCAGCAGCATCGGACGGGGAGAAGCTTTCTTT.

This clone has a handful of counts. This sequence joins TRBV7-9 and TRBJ2-7, with 13 bases fitting TRBD2. Germline V CDR1 and CDR2: SEHNR, FQNEAQ (reference sequence). V trimming: 6 bases; J trimming: 6 bases; junction bases outside the gene matches: 8. The CDR3 extends over 15 amino acids. The CDR3 nucleotides read TGTGCCAGCAGTGACCCTCGGACTAGCGGGGGCGAGCAGTACTTC. Residues: CASSDPRTSGGEQYF.

This chain connects TRBV5-1 to TRBJ2-7, with 9 bases fitting TRBD1. This CDR3 spans 14 amino acids. CDR1 and CDR2 from the germline V gene are SGHRS and YFSETQ. Losses at the gene ends were 4 bases for V and 6 bases for J; bases not matched to a gene: 8. CDR3 loop: CASSDGTGLGEQYF. CDR3 coding DNA: TGCGCCAGCAGCGACGGGACAGGGCTCGGCGAGCAGTACTTC.

The chain combines TRBV9 with TRBJ2-3, with 8 bases that match TRBD2. The CDR3 extends over 17 amino acids. With 4 bases clipped from V and 0 bases from J, the junction kept 10 bases outside the gene matches. Germline CDR1 is SGDLS and CDR2 is YYNGEE. CDR3 region: CASSRLRASGSTDTQYF. CDR3 bases: TGTGCCAGCAGCCGGCTGAGGGCTAGCGGGAGCACAGATACGCAGTATTTT.

The chain couples TRBV19 to TRBJ1-4; D not resolved. Trimming cost V 3 bases and J 8 bases, with 7 bases left between them. Germline V CDR1 and CDR2: LNHDA, SQIVND (reference sequence). The CDR3 has 12 amino acids. The chain's CDR3 is CASSIRREKLFF. The CDR3 DNA is TGTGCCAGTAGTATTAGGCGGGAAAAACTGTTTTTT.

This clone was observed a handful of times. This CDR3 reads CASRGDRGSNEQFF. The DNA of the CDR3 is TGTGCCAGCAGGGGGGACAGGGGATCCAATGAGCAGTTCTTC. The rearrangement uses TRBV14 and TRBJ2-1; 10 positions agree with TRBD1. Trimming took 6 bases from V and 6 from J; bases not matched to a gene: 5. The CDR3 is made up of 14 amino acids. Germline V CDR1 and CDR2: SGHDN, FVKESK.

The V and J genes are TRBV30 and TRBJ2-7, with 11 bases that match TRBD1. The V gene end was trimmed by 8 bases and the J gene end by 2 bases; junction bases not matched to a gene: 2. This CDR3 is 12 amino acids long. Germline loops: CDR1 GTSNPN, CDR2 SVGIG (reference sequence). CDR3: CAQGQGAYEQYF. DNA for the CDR3: TGTGCCCAGGGACAGGGGGCCTACGAGCAGTACTTC. The entire variable domain, with the rest obtained from reference TRBV30 and TRBJ2-7, is as follows: SQTIHQWPATLVQPVGSPLSLECTVEGTSNPNLYWYRQAAGRGLQLLFYSVGIGQISSEVPQNLSASRPQDRQFILSSKKLLLSDSGFYLCAQGQGAYEQYFGPGTRLTVT.